Listed here are 13 T cell receptor beta chains from one sample, sequenced in a study of T-cell memory formation after mild COVID-19. TCRdb fed the 5' RACE reads into MiXCR, producing one record per CDR3 protein. Here the sample spans about 350,000 distinct CDR3 sequences, about an eighth being singletons. The sequencing sample was made of PBMCs or a T cell subset sorted from them (not recorded which). The receptors stem from a man aged 18 to 30 who had mild COVID-19 (a few samples of this study predate the infection). Cell type and time point are not known.

This clonotype was counted a few times. This chain uses TRBV7-3 with TRBJ2-5, with D perhaps assigned TRBD1 or TRBD2 (7 bases each). Germline V gene sequence: CDR1 SGHTA, CDR2 FQGTGA. CDR3 size: 16 residues. Trimming cost V 9 bases and J 2 bases, with 22 bases left between them. The CDR3 nucleotides are TGTGCCAGTTCCCTCAGGGGGGGGGCTGGACAAGAGACCCAGTACTTC. Protein product: CASSLRGGAGQETQYF. Using reference TRBV7-3 and TRBJ2-5 for the parts outside the CDR3, the full variable domain is GAGVSQTPSNKVTEKGKYVELRCDPISGHTALYWYRQSLGQGPEFLIYFQGTGAADDSGLPNDRFFAVRPEGSVSTLKIQRTERGDSAVYLCASSLRGGAGQETQYFGPGTRLLVL.

This clonotype has only a few counts. The chain links TRBV6-6 to TRBJ1-6, with 7 bases lining up with TRBD1. This CDR3 comprises 13 residues. The V gene's germline CDR1 is MNHNY and CDR2 SVGAGI (reference sequence). V dropped 10 bases and J dropped 8; count of bases not matched to a gene: 8. CDR3 coding DNA: TGTGCCACCGCTGTGACAGGGTATTCACCCCTCCACTTT. Translation: CATAVTGYSPLHF.

The rearrangement uses TRBV20-1 and TRBJ2-5; no firm D call. V lost 1 base and J lost 6, with 18 bases in between. This CDR3 has 15 amino acids. In germline, CDR1 is DFQATT, CDR2 SNEGSKA (reference sequence). This chain's CDR3 is CSARGVTHTRKTQYF. The DNA for the CDR3 is TGCAGTGCTAGAGGGGTGACTCACACCAGGAAGACCCAGTACTTC.

This clonotype was detected only a few times. The genes are TRBV7-2 and TRBJ1-3; tentative D call: TRBD1 (6 bases). The V end was cut by 5 bases, the J end by 8 bases, with 16 bases between. The germline V gene has CDR1 SGHTA and CDR2 FQGNSA. The CDR3 spans 14 residues. The CDR3 spells CASSQRTARDTIYF. In DNA, the CDR3 is TGTGCCAGCAGCCAGAGGACAGCTCGAGACACCATATATTTT.

This chain joins TRBV4-2 and TRBJ2-3, with 7 bases lining up with TRBD2. Germline V gene data show CDR1 as LGHNA and CDR2 as YNFKEQ. V was clipped by 0 bases and J by 3 bases; unmatched bases: 9. CDR3 length equals 17 residues. The CDR3 is CASSQDFTGGGTDTQYF. CDR3 DNA sequence: TGTGCCAGCAGCCAAGATTTCACGGGGGGAGGGACAGATACGCAGTATTTT.

The rearrangement links TRBV6-2 or TRBV6-3 to TRBJ2-1; D remains unclear. V dropped 2 bases and J dropped 6 bases, with 8 bases sitting between them. This CDR3 has 13 amino acids. The germline gives CDR1 MNHEY, CDR2 SVGEGT. CDR3 region: CASSYRLVNEQFF. The CDR3 DNA sequence: TGTGCCAGCAGTTACCGTCTAGTCAATGAGCAGTTCTTC.

This clonotype has at least ten counts. The CDR3, as DNA: TGTGCCAGCAGCATCAATAATTACCGGGGGAATACAGATACGCAGTATTTT. Encoded protein: CASSINNYRGNTDTQYF. V is TRBV7-8 and J is TRBJ2-3; D may be TRBD2 (6 bases). The V end lost 5 bases, the J end lost 3 bases, and 21 bases lay between the germline ends. CDR1 is SGHVS and CDR2 is FQNEAQ in the germline V gene. The CDR3 is made up of 17 amino acids.

This chain joins TRBV10-3 and TRBJ2-5; the D gene could be TRBD1 or TRBD2 (5 bases each). The CDR3 runs 13 residues. Germline V gene sequence: CDR1 ENHRY, CDR2 SYGVKD. V gave up 4 bases and J gave up 6 bases, with 12 bases separating them. The CDR3 DNA sequence: TGTGCCATCAGTGGTCAGGGAGAGAAGACCCAGTACTTC. This encodes CAISGQGEKTQYF.

This clonotype was found a few times. The V call is TRBV27, the J call TRBJ1-6; 7 positions match TRBD1. V shed 8 bases and J 7 bases; nucleotides not matched to a gene: 2. There are 12 residues in the CDR3. Germline CDR1 and CDR2: MNHEY and SMNVEV (reference sequence). CDR3 sequence reads: CASADRNSPLHF. The CDR3 nucleotides read TGTGCCAGCGCGGACAGGAATTCACCCCTCCACTTT.

The V call is TRBV25-1, the J call TRBJ2-5, with TRBD1 matching over 8 bases. CDR3 length: 14 amino acids. Losses at the gene ends were 4 bases for V and 4 bases for J; bases not matched to a gene: 5. Germline loops: CDR1 MGHDK, CDR2 SYGVNS. CDR3 bases: TGTGCCAGCAGTGTTCAGGGGGCATCAGAGACCCAGTACTTC. It yields the protein CASSVQGASETQYF.

The V and J genes are TRBV15 and TRBJ1-1; D is unclear. With 5 bases removed from V and 7 bases from J, the gap between germline ends came to 26 bases. Germline CDR1 is LNHNV and CDR2 is YYDKDF (reference sequence). The CDR3 sequence is 17 residues long. As DNA, the CDR3 is TGTGCCACCAGCCCCCGAGCGGGGAAATCTTGGAGGGTTGAAGCTTTCTTT. Its translation: CATSPRAGKSWRVEAFF.

The J gene is TRBJ1-6, the V gene TRBV20-1, with 7 positions matching TRBD1. Germline values: CDR1 DFQATT, CDR2 SNEGSKA (reference sequence). CDR3 length equals 12 residues. Losses at the gene ends were 3 bases for V and 11 bases for J; bases not matched to a gene: 4. For the CDR3, the DNA is TGCAGTGCTAGCACAGGGGTGGCACCCCTCCACTTT. This sequence encodes CSASTGVAPLHF.

This clonotype was observed a handful of times. The chain is built from TRBV5-1 and TRBJ2-3, with D uncertain. V was shortened by 0 bases and J by 8 bases, with 10 bases between the two germline ends. CDR1 and CDR2 from the germline V gene are SGHRS and YFSETQ. The length of the CDR3 is 13 residues. The CDR3 spells CASSLAGYFTQYF. Written as DNA, the CDR3 is TGCGCCAGCAGCTTGGCCGGGTACTTTACGCAGTATTTT.